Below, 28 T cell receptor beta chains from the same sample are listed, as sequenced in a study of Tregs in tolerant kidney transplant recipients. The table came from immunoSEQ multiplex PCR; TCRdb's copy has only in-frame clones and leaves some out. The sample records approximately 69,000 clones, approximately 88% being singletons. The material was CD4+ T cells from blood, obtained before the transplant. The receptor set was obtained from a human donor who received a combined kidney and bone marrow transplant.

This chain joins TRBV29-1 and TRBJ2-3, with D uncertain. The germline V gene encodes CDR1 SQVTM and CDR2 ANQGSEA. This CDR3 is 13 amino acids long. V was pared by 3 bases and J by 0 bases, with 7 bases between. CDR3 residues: CSVEFYSTDTQYF. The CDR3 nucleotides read TGCAGCGTTGAGTTCTATAGCACAGATACGCAGTATTTT.

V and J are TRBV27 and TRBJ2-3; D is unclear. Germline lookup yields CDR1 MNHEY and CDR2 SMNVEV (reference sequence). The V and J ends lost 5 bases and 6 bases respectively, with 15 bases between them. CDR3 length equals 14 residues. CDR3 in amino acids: CASSPTPTRDTQYF. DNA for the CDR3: TGTGCCAGCAGTCCAACTCCCACGCGGGATACGCAGTATTTT.

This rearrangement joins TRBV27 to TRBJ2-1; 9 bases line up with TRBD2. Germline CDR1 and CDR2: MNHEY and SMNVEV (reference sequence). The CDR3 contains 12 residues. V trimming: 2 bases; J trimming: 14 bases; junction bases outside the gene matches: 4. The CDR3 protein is CASSLAGGREFF. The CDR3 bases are TGTGCCAGCAGTTTAGCGGGAGGGCGGGAGTTCTTC.

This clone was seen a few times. The DNA for the CDR3 is TGTGCCAGCAGTGGGAACAGAGCTAACTATGGCTACACCTTC. Translating gives CASSGNRANYGYTF. V usage is TRBV6-1 and J usage is TRBJ1-2, with D hard to call. The CDR3 sequence is 14 residues long. The V end was cut by 4 bases, the J end by 0 bases, with 9 bases between. Germline V lookup: CDR1 MNHNS, CDR2 SASEGT.

The DNA for the CDR3 is TGCGCCAGCAGCCAAGCAGGTGACTATAGCAATCAGCCCCAGCATTTT. It encodes CASSQAGDYSNQPQHF. This chain uses TRBV4-1 with TRBJ1-5; no reliable D call. The V and J ends lost 1 base and 0 bases respectively, with 10 bases between them. The CDR3 has 16 residues. Germline V lookup: CDR1 MGHRA, CDR2 YSYEKL.

CDR3 DNA: TGTGCCAGCCAGGGGAGCAATCAGCCCCAGCATTTT. It is translated as CASQGSNQPQHF. The rearrangement uses TRBV28 and TRBJ1-5; tentative D call: TRBD1 (6 bases). The V end lost 8 bases, the J end lost 1 base, and 6 bases lay between the germline ends. Germline V gene lookup returns CDR1 MDHEN and CDR2 SYDVKM. This CDR3 spans 12 amino acids.

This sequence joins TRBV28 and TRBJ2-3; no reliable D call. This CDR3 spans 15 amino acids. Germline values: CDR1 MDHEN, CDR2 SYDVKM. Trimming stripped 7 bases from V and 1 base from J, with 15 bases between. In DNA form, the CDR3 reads TGTGCCAGCACCTCAGGTACCCCGGGCACAGATACGCAGTATTTT. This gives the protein CASTSGTPGTDTQYF.

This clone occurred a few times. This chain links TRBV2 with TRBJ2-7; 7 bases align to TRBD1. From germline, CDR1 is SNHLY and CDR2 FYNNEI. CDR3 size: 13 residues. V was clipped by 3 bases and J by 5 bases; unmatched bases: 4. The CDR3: CASSDPQGNEQYF. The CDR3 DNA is TGTGCCAGCAGTGATCCACAGGGGAACGAGCAGTACTTC.

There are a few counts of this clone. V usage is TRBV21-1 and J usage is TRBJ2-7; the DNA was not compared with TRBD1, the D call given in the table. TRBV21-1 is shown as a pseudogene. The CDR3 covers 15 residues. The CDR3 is CASAPGQQPTYEQYF. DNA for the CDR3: TGTGCCAGCGCCCCTGGACAGCAGCCAACCTACGAGCAGTACTTC.

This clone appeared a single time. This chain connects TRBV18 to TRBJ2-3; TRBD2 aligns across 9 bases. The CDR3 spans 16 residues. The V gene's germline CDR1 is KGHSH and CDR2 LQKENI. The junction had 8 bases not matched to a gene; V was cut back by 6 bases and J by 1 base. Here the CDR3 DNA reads TGTGCCAGCTCCAACTTTAGCGGGAGCGGCACAGATACGCAGTATTTT. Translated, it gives CASSNFSGSGTDTQYF.

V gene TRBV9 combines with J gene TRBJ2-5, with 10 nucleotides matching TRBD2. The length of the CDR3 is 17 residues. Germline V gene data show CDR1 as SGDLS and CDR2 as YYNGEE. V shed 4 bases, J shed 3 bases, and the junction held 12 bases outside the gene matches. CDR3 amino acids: CASSPRGVLAGEETQYF. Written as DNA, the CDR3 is TGTGCCAGCAGCCCCCGTGGCGTGCTAGCGGGAGAAGAGACCCAGTACTTC.

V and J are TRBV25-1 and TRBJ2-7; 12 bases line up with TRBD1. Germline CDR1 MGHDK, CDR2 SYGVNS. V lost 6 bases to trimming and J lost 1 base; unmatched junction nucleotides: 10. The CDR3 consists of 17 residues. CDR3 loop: CASSPPGQGAGSYEQYF. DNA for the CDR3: TGTGCCAGCAGCCCTCCGGGACAGGGGGCCGGTTCCTACGAGCAGTACTTC.

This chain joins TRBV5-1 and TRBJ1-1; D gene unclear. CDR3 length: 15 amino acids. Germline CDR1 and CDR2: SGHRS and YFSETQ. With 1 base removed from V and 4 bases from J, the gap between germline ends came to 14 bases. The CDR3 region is CASSLRAGVGTEAFF. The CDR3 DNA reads TGCGCCAGCAGCTTGAGGGCCGGGGTGGGCACTGAAGCTTTCTTT.

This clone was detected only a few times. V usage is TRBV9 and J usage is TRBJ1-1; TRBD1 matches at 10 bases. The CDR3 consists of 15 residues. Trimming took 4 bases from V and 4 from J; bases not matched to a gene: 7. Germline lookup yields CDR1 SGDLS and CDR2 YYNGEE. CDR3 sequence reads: CASSPRQGAITEAFF. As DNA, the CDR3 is TGTGCCAGCAGCCCAAGACAGGGGGCTATCACTGAAGCTTTCTTT.

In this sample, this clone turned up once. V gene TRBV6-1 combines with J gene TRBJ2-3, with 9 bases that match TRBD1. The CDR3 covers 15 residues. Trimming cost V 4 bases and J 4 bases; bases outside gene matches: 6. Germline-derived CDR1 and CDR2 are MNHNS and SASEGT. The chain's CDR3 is CASSGGTGNADTQYF. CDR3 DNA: TGTGCCAGCAGTGGGGGGACAGGGAACGCAGATACGCAGTATTTT.

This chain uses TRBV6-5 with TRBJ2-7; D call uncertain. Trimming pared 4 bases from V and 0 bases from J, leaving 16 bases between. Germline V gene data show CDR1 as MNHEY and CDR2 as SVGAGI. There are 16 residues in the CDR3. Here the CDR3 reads CASSSISLTSSYEQYF. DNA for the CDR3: TGTGCCAGCAGTTCCATCTCCCTCACAAGCTCCTACGAGCAGTACTTC.

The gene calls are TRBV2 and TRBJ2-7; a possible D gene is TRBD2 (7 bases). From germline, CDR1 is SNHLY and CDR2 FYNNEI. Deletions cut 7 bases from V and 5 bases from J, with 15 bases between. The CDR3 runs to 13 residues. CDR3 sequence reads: CASKDRAGNEQYF. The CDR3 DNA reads TGTGCCAGCAAGGACAGAGCGGGGAACGAGCAGTACTTC.

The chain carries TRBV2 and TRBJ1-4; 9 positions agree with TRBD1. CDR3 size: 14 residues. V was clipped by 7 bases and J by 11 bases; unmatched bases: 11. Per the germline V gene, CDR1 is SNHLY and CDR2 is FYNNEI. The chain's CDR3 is CASKGTGRAGKLFF. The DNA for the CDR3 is TGTGCCAGCAAGGGGACAGGGAGAGCTGGGAAACTGTTTTTT.

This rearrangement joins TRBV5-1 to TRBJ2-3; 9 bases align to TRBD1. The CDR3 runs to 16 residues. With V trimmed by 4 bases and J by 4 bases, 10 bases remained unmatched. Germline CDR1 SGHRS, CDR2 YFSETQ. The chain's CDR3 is CASSLIGTGRADTQYF. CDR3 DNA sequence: TGCGCCAGCAGCCTAATAGGGACAGGGCGCGCAGATACGCAGTATTTT.

The CDR3 sequence is CARGGGSSYEQYF. The CDR3 DNA follows: TGTGCCAGAGGGGGAGGGTCCTCCTACGAGCAGTACTTC. V usage is TRBV9 and J usage is TRBJ2-7, with D possibly matching TRBD2 (7 bases). The CDR3 is made up of 13 amino acids. The germline V and J ends were trimmed by 8 bases and 0 bases, with 12 bases remaining between them. The germline gives CDR1 SGDLS, CDR2 YYNGEE.

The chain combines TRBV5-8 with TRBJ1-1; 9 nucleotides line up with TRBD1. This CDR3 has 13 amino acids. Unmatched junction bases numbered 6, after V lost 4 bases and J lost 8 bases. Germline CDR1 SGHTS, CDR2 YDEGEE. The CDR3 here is CASSRDRVSEAFF. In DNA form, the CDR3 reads TGTGCCAGCAGCAGGGACAGGGTTTCAGAAGCTTTCTTT.

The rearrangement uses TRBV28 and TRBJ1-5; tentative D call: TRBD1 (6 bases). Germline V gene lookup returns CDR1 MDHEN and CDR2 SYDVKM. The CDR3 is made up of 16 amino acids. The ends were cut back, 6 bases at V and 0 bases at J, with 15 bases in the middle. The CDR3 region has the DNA TGTGCCAGCAGGCCACAGGGATCCGCTAGCAATCAGCCCCAGCATTTT. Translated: CASRPQGSASNQPQHF. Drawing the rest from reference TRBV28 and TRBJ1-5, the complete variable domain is DVKVTQSSRYLVKRTGEKVFLECVQDMDHENMFWYRQDPGLGLRLIYFSYDVKMKEKGDIPEGYSVSREKKERFSLILESASTNQTSMYLCASRPQGSASNQPQHFGDGTRLSIL.

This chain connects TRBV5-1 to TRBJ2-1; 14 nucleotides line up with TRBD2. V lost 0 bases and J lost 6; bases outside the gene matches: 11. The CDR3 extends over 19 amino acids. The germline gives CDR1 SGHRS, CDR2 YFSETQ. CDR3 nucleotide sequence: TGCGCCAGCAGCTTGGTTAGTCCAGCGACTAGCGGGAGGGCCAATGAGCAGTTCTTC. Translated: CASSLVSPATSGRANEQFF.

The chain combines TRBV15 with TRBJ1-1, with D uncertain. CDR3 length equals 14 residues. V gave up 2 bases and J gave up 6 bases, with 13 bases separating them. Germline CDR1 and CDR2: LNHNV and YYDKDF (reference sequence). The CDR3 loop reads CATSRTGGRAEAFF. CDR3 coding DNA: TGTGCCACCAGCAGAACGGGAGGGAGGGCTGAAGCTTTCTTT.

CDR3 coding DNA: TGTGCCTGGACCCCGCGGGCTAGCGGGAGGAGGAATGAGCAGTTCTTC. Translated: CAWTPRASGRRNEQFF. The chain carries TRBV30 and TRBJ2-1, with 11 bases identical to TRBD2. V lost 4 bases and J lost 7; bases outside the gene matches: 12. The CDR3 is 16 amino acids. Germline CDR1 GTSNPN, CDR2 SVGIG (reference sequence).

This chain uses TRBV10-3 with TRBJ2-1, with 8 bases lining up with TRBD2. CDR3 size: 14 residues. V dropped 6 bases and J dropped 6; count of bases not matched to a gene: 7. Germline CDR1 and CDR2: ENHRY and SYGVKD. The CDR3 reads CAIRLAGGSNEQFF. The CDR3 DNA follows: TGTGCCATCAGGTTGGCGGGAGGTAGCAATGAGCAGTTCTTC.

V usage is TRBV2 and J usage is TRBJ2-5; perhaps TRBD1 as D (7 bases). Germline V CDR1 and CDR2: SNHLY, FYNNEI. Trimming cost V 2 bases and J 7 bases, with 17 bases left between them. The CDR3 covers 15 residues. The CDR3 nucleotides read TGTGCCAGCAGTGAACAGGGGGGTCCGGAGGGGACCCAGTACTTC. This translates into CASSEQGGPEGTQYF.

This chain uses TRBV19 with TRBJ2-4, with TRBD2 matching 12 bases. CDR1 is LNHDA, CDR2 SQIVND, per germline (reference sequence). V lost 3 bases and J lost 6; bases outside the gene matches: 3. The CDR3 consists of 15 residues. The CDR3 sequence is CASSMTSGSLNIQYF. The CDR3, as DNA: TGTGCCAGTAGTATGACTAGCGGGAGTCTAAACATTCAGTACTTC.